This T cell receptor (beta chain) was sequenced in a study of beta chain features in type 1 diabetes. General observations from the study: Type 1 diabetes patients had VDJ junctions that carried fewer insertions and more deletions.

Every bit of the isolated RNA underwent reverse transcription, so sequencing read expressed TCRB transcripts. The data were produced by immunoSEQ multiplex PCR, yet TCRdb's version contains in-frame clones alone and is incomplete. The table records a few hundred thousand clones, approximately 10% of them present only once. Worth noting for this clone: Its antigen is unknown.

V lost 0 bases and J lost 5; bases outside the gene matches: 7. Germline-derived CDR1 and CDR2 are GTSNPN and SVGIG (reference sequence). The CDR3 has 15 amino acids. The rearrangement uses TRBV30 and TRBJ2-5; 9 bases fit TRBD2. Sequencing input: naive CD4+ T cells from blood. This TCR was recovered from a young woman in good health. The CDR3 spells CAWSVGGTSRETQYF. CDR3 nucleotide sequence: TGTGCCTGGAGTGTGGGAGGGACTAGCCGGGAGACCCAGTACTTC.